These 29 T cell receptor beta chains originate from one sample sequenced in a study of blood T cell repertoires in COVID-19. Here immunoSEQ multiplex PCR was the method, and the copy in TCRdb shows in-frame clones only, minus some. The data show around 230,000 clones, over 75% seen once. The sample comprised peripheral blood. The source of these receptors is a woman over 75 with acute or convalescent COVID-19.

The chain carries TRBV5-5 and TRBJ1-2, with TRBD1 matching 10 bases. Unmatched junction bases numbered 5, after V lost 4 bases and J lost 8 bases. The CDR3 is 13 amino acids. Germline values: CDR1 SGHKS, CDR2 YYEKEE (reference sequence). The CDR3 reads CASSVRTGGGYTF. In DNA form, the CDR3 reads TGTGCCAGCAGCGTTAGGACAGGGGGAGGCTACACCTTC.

This chain connects TRBV6-5 to TRBJ1-2; the D is unclear. CDR1 is MNHEY and CDR2 is SVGAGI in the germline V gene. The CDR3 extends over 13 amino acids. V gave up 4 bases and J gave up 0 bases, with 6 bases separating them. CDR3 nucleotides: TGTGCCAGCAGTTCAGGCCCTAACTATGGCTACACCTTC. Translated: CASSSGPNYGYTF.

This clone was seen just once. The chain combines TRBV19 with TRBJ2-3; D perhaps matches TRBD2 (6 bases). With 4 bases removed from V and 1 base from J, the gap between germline ends came to 6 bases. CDR1 and CDR2 (germline): LNHDA, SQIVND (reference sequence). The CDR3 has 13 residues. CDR3 residues: CASSRGGTDTQYF. DNA of the CDR3: TGTGCCAGTAGTAGGGGGGGCACAGATACGCAGTATTTT.

Only a few counts were recorded for this clone. The gene calls are TRBV3-1 (or the pseudogene TRBV3-2) and TRBJ1-2; D is unclear. Germline V gives CDR1 LGHDT, CDR2 YNNKEL (reference sequence). The CDR3 loop spans 13 amino acids. V lost 4 bases, J lost 8 bases, and 14 bases lay in between. The CDR3 sequence: CASSPATRGGYTF. The CDR3 region has the DNA TGTGCCAGCAGCCCAGCAACTCGAGGAGGCTACACCTTC.

As regards this clone: Other DNA sequences within the sample encode an identical CDR3. The rearrangement links TRBV27 to TRBJ1-6; D is possibly TRBD1 (5 bases). Trimming stripped 2 bases from V and 8 bases from J, with 7 bases between. From germline, CDR1 is MNHEY and CDR2 SMNVEV (reference sequence). CDR3 length: 13 residues. The DNA of the CDR3 is TGTGCCAGCAGTTTAACGGGGGATTCACCCCTCCACTTT. Translated: CASSLTGDSPLHF.

The chain has TRBV6-5 and TRBJ2-1, with a possible D match to TRBD1 (5 bases). The CDR3 contains 15 residues. Germline CDR1 reads MNHEY; CDR2 reads SVGAGI. Between the trimmed V and J ends, which lost 11 bases and 0 bases, there was a span of 17 bases. DNA of the CDR3: TGTGCCGGGGCCCCGGTCCTCTTCTCCTACAATGAGCAGTTCTTC. It is translated as CAGAPVLFSYNEQFF.

This clone is a singleton in its sample. V and J are TRBV2 and TRBJ2-3, with 8 bases fitting TRBD2. The CDR3 covers 15 residues. Germline lookup yields CDR1 SNHLY and CDR2 FYNNEI. J was trimmed by 4 bases and V by 4 bases; bases with no gene match: 7. CDR3 coding DNA: TGTGCCAGCAGTGTTGGGGGTAGCGGGGCAGATACGCAGTATTTT. Translation: CASSVGGSGADTQYF. The variable domain in full, completed from reference TRBV2 and TRBJ2-3, reads EPEVTQTPSHQVTQMGQEVILRCVPISNHLYFYWYRQILGQKVEFLVSFYNNEISEKSEIFDDQFSVERPDGSNFTLKIRSTKLEDSAMYFCASSVGGSGADTQYFGPGTRLTVL.

The chain employs TRBV5-5 and TRBJ2-3; D gene unclear. Per germline, CDR1 SGHKS and CDR2 YYEKEE (reference sequence). This CDR3 spans 15 amino acids. V was cut by 0 bases and J by 0 bases, with 8 bases left in between. The CDR3 spells CASSLAQSSTDTQYF. The CDR3 DNA sequence: TGTGCCAGCAGCTTGGCACAGTCTAGCACAGATACGCAGTATTTT. Full variable domain (outside the CDR3, taken from reference TRBV5-5 and TRBJ2-3): DAGVTQSPTHLIKTRGQQVTLRCSPISGHKSVSWYQQVLGQGPQFIFQYYEKEERGRGNFPDRFSARQFPNYSSELNVNALLLGDSALYLCASSLAQSSTDTQYFGPGTRLTVL.

This clone was picked up a small number of times. The chain recombines TRBV5-4 with TRBJ1-4; 10 bases align to TRBD1. The CDR3 is 17 amino acids. From germline, CDR1 is SGHNT and CDR2 YYREEE (reference sequence). With V trimmed by 3 bases and J by 6 bases, 11 bases remained unmatched. In DNA form, the CDR3 reads TGTGCCAGCAGCTCTTCTCTTCTCGGGACAGGGGATGAAAAACTGTTTTTT. Amino acid sequence: CASSSSLLGTGDEKLFF.

J is TRBJ1-1 and V is TRBV15, with TRBD1 as a possible D gene (5 bases). V shed 3 bases and J shed 5 bases, with 10 bases lying between them. The CDR3 totals 13 residues. Germline lookup yields CDR1 LNHNV and CDR2 YYDKDF (reference sequence). CDR3 sequence: CATSRGQGTEAFF. The CDR3 coding sequence is TGTGCCACCAGCAGGGGGCAAGGGACTGAAGCTTTCTTT.

The gene calls are TRBV7-9 and TRBJ1-5, with D perhaps TRBD1 (6 bases). This CDR3 has 16 amino acids. Per germline, CDR1 SEHNR and CDR2 FQNEAQ (reference sequence). The V gene lost 3 bases and the J gene lost 0 bases, with 12 bases spanning the gap. For the CDR3, the DNA is TGTGCCAGCAGCTTTGGGGGGGCCTATAGCAATCAGCCCCAGCATTTT. Protein: CASSFGGAYSNQPQHF. The whole variable domain, remainder taken from reference TRBV7-9 and TRBJ1-5, is DTGVSQNPRHKITKRGQNVTFRCDPISEHNRLYWYRQTLGQGPEFLTYFQNEAQLEKSRLLSDRFSAERPKGSFSTLEIQRTEQGDSAMYLCASSFGGAYSNQPQHFGDGTRLSIL.

This rearrangement joins TRBV6-4 to TRBJ2-3, with TRBD2 identical over 7 bases. The J segment lost 3 bases and the V segment lost 5 bases, leaving 8 bases of the junction unmatched. This CDR3 has 15 residues. Germline-derived CDR1 and CDR2 are MRHNA and SNTAGT. The CDR3 coding sequence is TGTGCCAGCAGTTCACTAGCGTCAATAACAGATACGCAGTATTTT. It translates to CASSSLASITDTQYF.

The J gene is TRBJ2-4, the V gene TRBV19; 7 positions match TRBD1. V shed 3 bases, J shed 2 bases, and the junction held 7 bases outside the gene matches. Germline CDR1 and CDR2: LNHDA and SQIVND (reference sequence). This CDR3 has 16 amino acids. DNA for the CDR3: TGTGCCAGTAGTATCCCAGGGGGTCAGACCAAAAACATTCAGTACTTC. It encodes CASSIPGGQTKNIQYF.

The J gene is TRBJ1-1, the V gene TRBV5-1; 7 nucleotides agree with TRBD1. The CDR3 runs to 16 residues. The trim removed 4 bases at V and 0 bases at J, leaving 9 bases unmatched. Looked up from germline, CDR1 is SGHRS and CDR2 is YFSETQ. The CDR3 protein is CASSLSVGQMNTEAFF. CDR3 DNA: TGCGCCAGCAGCCTATCGGTGGGACAGATGAACACTGAAGCTTTCTTT.

The CDR3, as DNA: TGTGCCAGCAGTGGACAGGTCCAAGAGACCCAGTACTTC. Protein: CASSGQVQETQYF. The gene calls are TRBV2 and TRBJ2-5, with D possibly TRBD1 on 6 matching bases. This CDR3 has 13 residues. The V end was cut by 4 bases, the J end by 1 base, with 7 bases between. Germline V CDR1 and CDR2: SNHLY, FYNNEI.

The chain has TRBV5-1 and TRBJ1-1, with TRBD1 as a possible D gene (6 bases). Trimming removed 4 bases at V and 6 bases at J, with 25 bases between. Per germline, CDR1 SGHRS and CDR2 YFSETQ. The CDR3 contains 17 residues. The CDR3: CASSPWGGPENRAEAFF. Here the CDR3 DNA reads TGCGCCAGCAGCCCGTGGGGGGGCCCGGAGAACAGGGCTGAAGCTTTCTTT.

The chain employs TRBV9 and TRBJ2-2; 12 bases are a match to TRBD2. V was pared by 0 bases and J by 3 bases, with 3 bases of the junction left unmatched. Germline lookup yields CDR1 SGDLS and CDR2 YYNGEE. The CDR3 sequence is 17 residues long. In DNA form, the CDR3 reads TGTGCCAGCAGCGTAGCCGCTAGCGGGGGGGACACCGGGGAGCTGTTTTTT. Protein product: CASSVAASGGDTGELFF.

The rearrangement links TRBV18 to TRBJ2-5, with 9 bases that match TRBD1. This CDR3 region has 15 residues. The V gene end was trimmed by 3 bases and the J gene end by 5 bases; junction bases not matched to a gene: 7. Germline lookup yields CDR1 KGHSH and CDR2 LQKENI. The CDR3 region is CASSPGQGGSETQYF. DNA for the CDR3: TGTGCCAGCTCACCGGGACAGGGTGGGAGCGAGACCCAGTACTTC.

The rearrangement uses TRBV15 and TRBJ1-5; 9 bases fit TRBD1. CDR1 and CDR2 (germline): LNHNV, YYDKDF (reference sequence). J lost 4 bases, V lost 3 bases, and 1 base had no gene match. CDR3 size: 14 residues. CDR3: CATSSGQGNQPQHF. CDR3 nucleotide sequence: TGTGCCACCAGCAGCGGACAGGGGAATCAGCCCCAGCATTTT.

The chain carries TRBV4-1 and TRBJ1-5; 11 bases fit TRBD1. From germline, CDR1 is MGHRA and CDR2 YSYEKL. This CDR3 contains 16 residues. The trim removed 7 bases at V and 2 bases at J, leaving 7 bases unmatched. The CDR3 loop is CASTPGQGVGNQPQHF. CDR3 nucleotide sequence: TGCGCCAGCACCCCGGGACAGGGGGTCGGCAATCAGCCCCAGCATTTT.

V is TRBV5-1 and J is TRBJ2-5; 8 nucleotides agree with TRBD1. The CDR3 is 15 residues long. The V gene end was trimmed by 2 bases and the J gene end by 11 bases; junction bases not matched to a gene: 14. Germline CDR1 SGHRS, CDR2 YFSETQ. The CDR3 protein is CASSLTLNGQGKQYF. CDR3 DNA sequence: TGCGCCAGCAGCTTAACCCTCAACGGACAGGGCAAGCAGTACTTC.

The CDR3, as DNA: TGTGCCAGCAGCGAGGACGGGAAAGCTTTCTTT. Amino acid sequence: CASSEDGKAFF. This rearrangement joins TRBV28 to TRBJ1-1; D gene unclear. Trimming removed 6 bases from V and 9 bases from J, with 11 bases in between. Germline-derived CDR1 and CDR2 are MDHEN and SYDVKM. The CDR3 length is 11 residues.

This clone was recorded a few times. This chain's CDR3 is CASSEEQATNEKLFF. The DNA for the CDR3 is TGCGCCAGCAGTGAGGAACAGGCAACTAATGAAAAACTGTTTTTT. V usage is TRBV10-2 and J usage is TRBJ1-4; D perhaps matches TRBD1 (5 bases). The V and J ends lost 2 bases and 0 bases respectively, with 7 bases between them. The germline CDR1 and CDR2 sequences are WSHSY and SAAADI. The CDR3 is 15 residues long.

The chain uses TRBV9 and TRBJ1-1; TRBD1 matches at 11 bases. CDR1 and CDR2 (germline): SGDLS, YYNGEE. Unmatched junction bases numbered 12, after V lost 5 bases and J lost 0 bases. CDR3 length: 18 residues. CDR3 residues: CASRKYLGQGDLNTEAFF. CDR3 nucleotides: TGTGCCAGCAGAAAATACTTGGGACAGGGGGACTTGAACACTGAAGCTTTCTTT. The full variable domain, its missing parts supplied by reference TRBV9 and TRBJ1-1, is DSGVTQTPKHLITATGQRVTLRCSPRSGDLSVYWYQQSLDQGLQFLIQYYNGEERAKGNILERFSAQQFPDLHSELNLSSLELGDSALYFCASRKYLGQGDLNTEAFFGQGTRLTVV.

The CDR3 region is CASSSGTGTLTGELFF. DNA for the CDR3: TGTGCCAGCAGTTCAGGTACCGGGACACTGACCGGGGAGCTGTTTTTT. The chain joins TRBV27 to TRBJ2-2; D may be TRBD1 (6 bases). This CDR3 has 16 amino acids. V lost 4 bases, J lost 5 bases, and 17 bases lay in between. CDR1 is MNHEY and CDR2 is SMNVEV in the germline V gene (reference sequence).

This clone has just one count. The V call is TRBV29-1, the J call TRBJ2-7; a weak D match, TRBD2 (5 bases). CDR3 length equals 13 residues. CDR1 is SQVTM, CDR2 ANQGSEA, per germline. V gave up 2 bases and J gave up 2 bases, with 10 bases separating them. CDR3 protein: CSVEILGAYEQYF. CDR3 nucleotides: TGCAGCGTTGAAATACTAGGAGCCTACGAGCAGTACTTC.

This clone turned up a few times. This sequence joins TRBV7-2 and TRBJ1-5; 7 bases match TRBD1. V gave up 1 base and J gave up 7 bases; unmatched junction bases: 4. CDR3 length equals 14 residues. Per germline, CDR1 SGHTA and CDR2 FQGNSA. The CDR3 nucleotides are TGTGCCAGCAGCTTAGAAAGGGGGCAACAGCCCCAGCATTTT. This translates into CASSLERGQQPQHF.

The chain uses TRBV5-1 and TRBJ2-2; 8 bases agree with TRBD1. This CDR3 comprises 16 residues. Germline V CDR1 and CDR2: SGHRS, YFSETQ. Trimming removed 2 bases from V and 6 bases from J; junction bases left unmatched: 9. CDR3: CASSFTVTGAAGELFF. CDR3 nucleotides: TGCGCCAGCAGCTTTACGGTGACAGGGGCCGCCGGGGAGCTGTTTTTT. Drawing the rest from reference TRBV5-1 and TRBJ2-2, the complete variable domain is KAGVTQTPRYLIKTRGQQVTLSCSPISGHRSVSWYQQTPGQGLQFLFEYFSETQRNKGNFPGRFSGRQFSNSRSEMNVSTLELGDSALYLCASSFTVTGAAGELFFGEGSRLTVL.

V gene TRBV5-1 combines with J gene TRBJ1-1; maybe TRBD1 (5 bases). In germline, CDR1 is SGHRS, CDR2 YFSETQ. Between the trimmed V and J ends, which lost 1 base and 0 bases, there was a span of 10 bases. The CDR3 sequence is 15 residues long. Written as DNA, the CDR3 is TGCGCCAGCAGCTTGTCGGGGGGGATGAACACTGAAGCTTTCTTT. This translates into CASSLSGGMNTEAFF.